A selection of T cell receptor beta chains follows, all from one sample in a study of OX40 agonist ivuxolimab in advanced cancers. Assay: immunoSEQ multiplex PCR; the TCRdb copy retains only in-frame clones and omits some. The sample yields fewer than 20,000 clones, 70% to 80% seen once. This material consisted of CD4+ or CD8+ T cells sorted from blood, taken in a trial of the OX40 agonist ivuxolimab. All receptors come from an adult with an advanced solid tumor such as melanoma, head and neck, liver or kidney cancer. Each CDR3 is given with its conserved first and last residue. Each record gives: V gene, J gene, CDR3 length, CDR3 protein.

>TRBV5-1|TRBJ2-5|16
CASSLVRLAIGKTQYF
>TRBV4-2|TRBJ2-1|15
CASYGRGTAYNEQFF
>TRBV7-3|TRBJ1-1|16
CASSLSPGTANTEAFF
>TRBV2|TRBJ1-3|16
CASSRNREVAGNTIYF
>TRBV7-2|TRBJ2-6|15
CASSPVISGANVLTF
>TRBV19|TRBJ1-3|15
CASTPFSTAGNTIYF
>TRBV29-1|TRBJ1-1|12
CSGTTGGTEAFF
>TRBV9|TRBJ2-3|13
CASSVAGADTQYF
>TRBV19|TRBJ1-2|13
CASTGARDYGYTF
>TRBV6-4|TRBJ1-1|15
CASSDSTESGREAFF
>TRBV6-6|TRBJ2-7|12
CASSYHEGEQYF
>TRBV25-1|TRBJ1-2|15
CASSETGKANYGYTF
>TRBV30|TRBJ1-1|16
CAWRSLGARVSTEAFF
>TRBV29-1|TRBJ2-3|12
CSVGEGTDTQYF
>TRBV7-3|TRBJ2-1|12
CASSLSGAVQFF
>TRBV5-6|TRBJ1-1|15
CASSDLRGQNTEAFF
>TRBV11-3|TRBJ2-2|15
CASSLDQRAATGLFF
>TRBV7-3|TRBJ1-6|14
CASSQGVYNSPLHF
>TRBV7-8|TRBJ2-7|15
CASSLAHQGDYEQYF
>TRBV7-2|TRBJ2-5|12
CASSPPRGYPYF
>TRBV11-2|TRBJ2-1|17
CASSLERVRRTINEQFF
>TRBV9|TRBJ2-3|12
CASSPGADTQYF
>TRBV19|TRBJ2-5|12
CATSRDWGTQYF
>TRBV4-1|TRBJ1-4|15
CASSQEGTGSEKLFF
>TRBV2|TRBJ1-1|21
CASRPPRDRGHNWRMNTEAFF
>TRBV28|TRBJ2-7|16
CASSLSQASGIYEQYF
>TRBV19|TRBJ1-5|16
CASRAEGTYSNQPQHF
>TRBV4-2|TRBJ2-3|15
CASSQPGLGTDTQYF
>TRBV5-4|TRBJ2-7|16
CASSLGTGFGTYEQYF
>TRBV5-4|TRBJ1-4|16
CASSLGMSGAQEKLFF
>TRBV7-9|TRBJ2-3|10
CASGGDTQYF
>TRBV6-1|TRBJ1-5|14
CASSAWQGNQPQHF
>TRBV28|TRBJ1-4|13
CASSFGVERKLFF
>TRBV6-6|TRBJ2-5|14
CASSRDPYGGTQYF
>TRBV15|TRBJ2-1|11
CATRRDNEQFF
>TRBV30|TRBJ1-5|15
CAWSDGGSPNQPQHF
>TRBV27|TRBJ2-2|14
CASRTGGGAGELFF
>TRBV9|TRBJ2-3|16
CASSVEYRGRTDTQYF
>TRBV4-2|TRBJ1-1|13
CASSSDRAVEAFF
>TRBV7-2|TRBJ2-5|15
CASSLDAGGVQTQYF
>TRBV5-1|TRBJ2-1|15
CASKGSLADYNEQFF
>TRBV5-1|TRBJ2-7|14
CASSTDRRDYEQYF
>TRBV6-5|TRBJ1-2|11
CASSGQGGYTF
>TRBV5-1|TRBJ2-7|14
CASSYLTGAYEQYF
>TRBV12-5|TRBJ2-3|17
CASGLGGGAGSKDTQYF
>TRBV12-2|TRBJ1-2|14
CASLRGQRNYGYTF
>TRBV27|TRBJ1-2|12
CASSTQGYGYTF
>TRBV7-3|TRBJ2-2|14
CASSLTPPAGELFF
>TRBV28|TRBJ2-5|15
CASSSPGQGEETQYF
>TRBV7-2|TRBJ2-3|15
CASSLAGRHTDTQYF
>TRBV9|TRBJ2-7|12
CASSNPGQLEYF
>TRBV30|TRBJ2-3|14
CAWSAGTGGNTQYF
>TRBV29-1|TRBJ2-5|12
CSVGLAGETQYF